A selection of T cell receptor beta chains follows, all from one sample in a study of T cell responses to AZD1222 COVID-19 vaccine. The data were produced by immunoSEQ multiplex PCR, yet TCRdb's version contains in-frame clones alone and is incomplete. The repertoire holds more than 100,000 clones, with more than 70% as singletons. Here the sequenced sample was peripheral blood, taken on day 0 of AZD1222 vaccination. These receptors were obtained from an adult in good health. CDR3s include the opening cysteine and the closing phenylalanine or tryptophan. The order of the fields is D gene, V gene, clone size, J gene, CDR3 DNA, CDR3 protein. D genes are given only for firm matches. Size values are once, few and many counts, or a class for expanded clones, and some rows have none.

>TRBD1|TRBV11-2|.|TRBJ1-2
TGTGCCAGCAGCTTTGCCGGGACAGAGATCTACACCTTC
CASSFAGTEIYTF
>.|TRBV28|.|TRBJ1-1
TGTGCCAGCACCTTAGGGGTTACTGAAGCTTTCTTT
CASTLGVTEAFF
>TRBD1|TRBV20-1|.|TRBJ1-6
TGCAGTGCTAGTAAACAGGGGGTTGGTTCACCCCTCCACTTT
CSASKQGVGSPLHF
>.|TRBV12-3/TRBV12-4|.|TRBJ1-6
TGTGCCAGCACCCTGGAGGGGAATTCACCCCTCCACTTT
CASTLEGNSPLHF
>TRBD1|TRBV4-2|.|TRBJ2-1
TGTGCCAGCAGCCGGCTGGGGACAGGGAATGCCAATGAGCAGTTCTTC
CASSRLGTGNANEQFF
>.|TRBV6-5|.|TRBJ2-3
TGTGCCAGCAGCCCCTTTAGAGCAGATACGCAGTATTTT
CASSPFRADTQYF
>.|TRBV7-2|.|TRBJ1-5
TGTGCCAGCAGCTTAGATATGGGGTGGGCAGGTAATCAGCCCCAGCATTTT
CASSLDMGWAGNQPQHF
>TRBD1|TRBV6-6|.|TRBJ2-6
TGTGCCAGCGGACAGGGGGCGAATGGGGCCAACGTCCTGACTTTC
CASGQGANGANVLTF
>.|TRBV10-3|.|TRBJ2-1
TGTGCCATCAAGGGGGGGGGCGACGTTGAGCAGTTCTTC
CAIKGGGDVEQFF
>.|TRBV6-5|.|TRBJ2-2
TGTGCCAGCAGTTACGTTCGGGCAGGCGGGGAGCTGTTTTTT
CASSYVRAGGELFF
>.|TRBV7-6|.|TRBJ2-1
TGTGCCAGCAGCTTTTCGTCCCGCGAGCAGTTCTTC
CASSFSSREQFF
>TRBD1|TRBV27|.|TRBJ1-5
TGTGCCAGCAGCCTTGGGACAGGGTTCGGTCAGCCCCAGCATTTT
CASSLGTGFGQPQHF
>.|TRBV15|.|TRBJ2-7
TGTGCCACCAGCCCGGGGGCGGCAGGGGCCCCTCTCGAGCAGTACTTC
CATSPGAAGAPLEQYF
>.|TRBV7-3|.|TRBJ2-2
TGTGCCAGCAGCCCGAGACACGGAGGGGAGCTGTTTTTT
CASSPRHGGELFF
>.|TRBV4-3|.|TRBJ1-5
TGCGCCAGCAGCCAAGATCGATATCAGCCCCAGCATTTT
CASSQDRYQPQHF
>TRBD2|TRBV5-1|once|TRBJ2-1
TGCGCCAGCAGCATAGGACTAGCGAGGAACAATGAGCAGTTCTTC
CASSIGLARNNEQFF
>TRBD1|TRBV19|.|TRBJ1-2
TGTGCCAGTACGAGACAGGGGGAGAACTATGGCTACACCTTC
CASTRQGENYGYTF
>.|TRBV5-1|.|TRBJ1-1
TGCGCCAGCAGCTTGGCCCCGGGGGCTGAAGCTTTCTTT
CASSLAPGAEAFF
>.|TRBV7-2|few|TRBJ2-5
TGTGCCAGCAGCTACTTAGAGACCCAGTACTTC
CASSYLETQYF
>.|TRBV7-2|.|TRBJ2-1
TGTGCCAGCGGTGGGACAGCGGGGGATAATGAGCAGTTCTTC
CASGGTAGDNEQFF
>TRBD2|TRBV15|once|TRBJ2-3
TGTGCCACCAGCAGAGCAACTAGCGGGGGGGCAGATACGCAGTATTTT
CATSRATSGGADTQYF
>.|TRBV3-1/TRBV3-2|.|TRBJ1-1
TGTGCCAGCAGCCGTGATGACGGGGTCTACACTGAAGCTTTCTTT
CASSRDDGVYTEAFF
>TRBD2|TRBV7-6|.|TRBJ2-2
TGTGCCAGCAGCTTAGGGCGAGCGGGAAACACCGGGGAGCTGTTTTTT
CASSLGRAGNTGELFF
>.|TRBV9|.|TRBJ2-3
TGTGCCAGCAGCGTAGGGGCGGTTACAGGCACAGATACGCAGTATTTT
CASSVGAVTGTDTQYF
>.|TRBV11-2|.|TRBJ1-1
TGTGCCAGCAGCTTAGGGGACATCGGGACTGAAGCTTTCTTT
CASSLGDIGTEAFF
>TRBD2|TRBV29-1|few|TRBJ2-5
TGCAGCGTTACCCCTAGCGGGGGATTCCAAGAGACCCAGTACTTC
CSVTPSGGFQETQYF
>TRBD1|TRBV6-6|.|TRBJ1-4
TGTGCCAGCAGGGAAAGGGGGCTAGGAGGTGAAAAACTGTTTTTT
CASRERGLGGEKLFF
>.|TRBV11-2|.|TRBJ2-3
TGTGCCAGCAGCCCCGACCTCACAGATACGCAGTATTTT
CASSPDLTDTQYF
>.|TRBV29-1|.|TRBJ2-7
TGCAGCGTTGAAGATAGGCAGGGGGGTAGGTACGAGCAGTACTTC
CSVEDRQGGRYEQYF
>.|TRBV5-5|few|TRBJ1-1
TGTGCCAGCAGCTGGTCGGGAGCCTCGGGGTCTGAAGCTTTCTTT
CASSWSGASGSEAFF
>.|TRBV29-1|.|TRBJ1-2
TGCAGCGTTGCCGCAGGTGCCACCAACTATGGCTACACCTTC
CSVAAGATNYGYTF
>.|TRBV7-2|.|TRBJ1-2
TGTGCCAGCAGCTTAGCGGGGTCAGGCAGTAACTATGGCTACACCTTC
CASSLAGSGSNYGYTF
>.|TRBV5-6|.|TRBJ2-3
TGTGCCAGCAGCTTGACGGACGGGAGCACAGATACGCAGTATTTT
CASSLTDGSTDTQYF
>.|TRBV7-8|.|TRBJ1-1
TGTGCCAGCAGCCCGGCGAGGACAGTTCCCATGAACACTGAAGCTTTCTTT
CASSPARTVPMNTEAFF
>.|TRBV7-2|.|TRBJ1-1
TGTGCCAGCAGCCCACAGGGTAGGGACACTGAAGCTTTCTTT
CASSPQGRDTEAFF